This is a list of T cell receptor beta chains from one sample in a study of blood T cell repertoires in COVID-19. Produced via immunoSEQ multiplex PCR; TCRdb's table is partial and in-frame only. This table has some 310,000 clones, just under 90% appearing once. Sequences were obtained from PBMCs or T cells enriched from blood (not recorded which). Receptor source: a woman aged 30 to 39 who had recovered from COVID-19. Both conserved end residues are part of each CDR3. D genes are given only for firm matches. Only part of the rows carry a size: once, few, many, or a class if the clone is expanded.

v_gene,d_gene,j_gene,abundance,CDR3nt,CDR3aa
TRBV6-5,NA,TRBJ1-1,few,TGTGCCAGCAGTTACAGCGGACCTCAGAACACTGAAGCTTTCTTT,CASSYSGPQNTEAFF
TRBV15,NA,TRBJ1-3,NA,TGTGCCACCAGCAGAGATGGTGAGGGAGGTGGAAACACCATATATTTT,CATSRDGEGGGNTIYF
TRBV18,TRBD1,TRBJ2-7,NA,TGTGCCAGTTCCTCCGGGACAGATTTCCGCGAGCAGTACTTC,CASSSGTDFREQYF
TRBV7-9,TRBD2,TRBJ2-2,NA,TGTGCCAGCAGCTTTAAGGCCCCGCCTAGCGGGAGCAACACCGGGGAGCTGTTTTTT,CASSFKAPPSGSNTGELFF
TRBV7-9,TRBD2,TRBJ2-4,NA,TGTGCCAGCAGCTCTCGGGGGGTCGACAAAAACATTCAGTACTTC,CASSSRGVDKNIQYF
TRBV28,NA,TRBJ2-5,NA,TGTGCCAGCAGACCACAACCGGGAGAGGGGAGATCGACCCAGTACTTC,CASRPQPGEGRSTQYF
TRBV3-1/TRBV3-2,NA,TRBJ1-5,NA,TGTGTCAGCAGCCAAGGGAGTCAGCCCCAGCATTTT,CVSSQGSQPQHF
TRBV10-3,NA,TRBJ2-3,NA,TGTGCCATCAGTGATTCCGGGACAATCACAGATACGCAGTATTTT,CAISDSGTITDTQYF
TRBV28,TRBD1,TRBJ1-6,NA,TGTGCCAGCCTAGACAGGGGGAATTCACCCCTCCACTTT,CASLDRGNSPLHF
TRBV27,TRBD2,TRBJ2-1,once,TGTGCCACGTTAGCGGGTCCCTACAATGAGCAGTTCTTC,CATLAGPYNEQFF
TRBV7-3,NA,TRBJ1-2,once,TGTGCCAGCAGCTTAAATGATGGAGGGTATGGCTACACCTTC,CASSLNDGGYGYTF
TRBV2,NA,TRBJ1-5,once,TGTGCCAGCAGACTTAACAGGGAACAGCCCCAGCATTTT,CASRLNREQPQHF
TRBV7-9,NA,TRBJ2-7,NA,TGTGCCAGCAGCCCCAGGGGTGGCAGCCTAACCTACGAGCAGTACTTC,CASSPRGGSLTYEQYF
TRBV7-2,NA,TRBJ2-3,once,TGTGCCAGCAGCCCCAACGGAGTAGCGGAAATCACAGATACGCAGTATTTT,CASSPNGVAEITDTQYF
TRBV4-3,NA,TRBJ1-5,NA,TGCGCCAGCAGCCAAGATAACAATCAGCCCCAGCATTTT,CASSQDNNQPQHF
TRBV4-1,TRBD1,TRBJ2-7,NA,TGCGCCAGCAGCCCGATGGGACAGGGGAACTACGAGCAGTACTTC,CASSPMGQGNYEQYF
TRBV6-2/TRBV6-3,NA,TRBJ2-7,NA,TGTGCCAGCAGTTTAGCGAAGATAGCGCCGTTCTACGAGCAGTACTTC,CASSLAKIAPFYEQYF
TRBV30,TRBD1,TRBJ2-2,NA,TGTGCCTGGAGTGTTTCTCGAGGGGGCGGTCCCACCGGGGAGCTGTTTTTT,CAWSVSRGGGPTGELFF
TRBV3-1/TRBV3-2,NA,TRBJ2-7,NA,TGTGCCAGCAGCCAAGTGTCGATCGGGGACTACGAGCAGTACTTC,CASSQVSIGDYEQYF
TRBV7-2,TRBD2,TRBJ2-5,once,TGTGCCAGCAGCCCCCAGGTACTTCGACTAGCGGGAATAGGGTCCGCCCAGTACTTC,CASSPQVLRLAGIGSAQYF
TRBV5-1,NA,TRBJ2-3,NA,TGCGCCAGCAGCACGGGACTTCTCCCGAACCGAGGGGCAGATACGCAGTATTTT,CASSTGLLPNRGADTQYF
TRBV5-6,TRBD1,TRBJ1-3,few,TGTGCCAGCAGCCTTGACAGGGGATATGGAAACACCATATATTTT,CASSLDRGYGNTIYF
TRBV7-9,TRBD1,TRBJ2-1,NA,TGTGCCAGCAGCCCAAGGACAGGGGGCTCCTACAATGAGCAGTTCTTC,CASSPRTGGSYNEQFF
TRBV6-5,TRBD1,TRBJ1-5,once,TGTGCCAGCAGCCAGGGGACAGGGGCGATTCAGCCCCAGCATTTT,CASSQGTGAIQPQHF